A single T cell receptor (beta chain) is shown here with its context. What it recognizes is unknown. These data are taken from a study of CD4+ T cells in melanoma. Study observations and caveats: Neoantigen-specific CD4+ T cells in melanoma reportedly had diverse differentiation states.

Here immunoSEQ multiplex PCR was the method, and the copy in TCRdb shows in-frame clones only, minus some. The sample consists of 18,000 or so clones, 83% of them appearing once. Trimming shortened V by 0 bases and J by 6 bases, and 9 bases separated the two germline ends. Germline-derived CDR1 and CDR2 are SGHRS and YFSETQ. The CDR3 contains 14 residues. J is TRBJ2-2 and V is TRBV5-1, with D possibly matching TRBD2 (5 bases). This sequence originates from a human donor with melanoma. The specimen sequenced was cells from a culture (not recorded whether cultured in vitro). CDR3 sequence: CASSLDGEPGELFF. The CDR3 coding sequence is TGCGCCAGCAGCTTGGACGGGGAGCCCGGGGAGCTGTTTTTT.